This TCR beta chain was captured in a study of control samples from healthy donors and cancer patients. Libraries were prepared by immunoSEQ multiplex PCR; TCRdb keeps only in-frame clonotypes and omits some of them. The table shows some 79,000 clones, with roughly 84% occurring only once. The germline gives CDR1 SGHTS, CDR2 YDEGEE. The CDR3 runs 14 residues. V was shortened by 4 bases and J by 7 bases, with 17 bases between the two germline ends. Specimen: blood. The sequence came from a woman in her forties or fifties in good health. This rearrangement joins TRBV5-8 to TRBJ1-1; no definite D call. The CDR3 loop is CASSGPGAAVEAFF. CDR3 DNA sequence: TGTGCCAGCAGCGGACCGGGCGCCGCGGTTGAAGCTTTCTTT. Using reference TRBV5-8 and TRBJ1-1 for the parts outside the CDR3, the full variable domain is EAGVTQSPTHLIKTRGQQATLRCSPISGHTSVYWYQQALGLGLQFLLWYDEGEERNRGNFPPRFSGRQFPNYSSELNVNALELEDSALYLCASSGPGAAVEAFFGQGTRLTVV.